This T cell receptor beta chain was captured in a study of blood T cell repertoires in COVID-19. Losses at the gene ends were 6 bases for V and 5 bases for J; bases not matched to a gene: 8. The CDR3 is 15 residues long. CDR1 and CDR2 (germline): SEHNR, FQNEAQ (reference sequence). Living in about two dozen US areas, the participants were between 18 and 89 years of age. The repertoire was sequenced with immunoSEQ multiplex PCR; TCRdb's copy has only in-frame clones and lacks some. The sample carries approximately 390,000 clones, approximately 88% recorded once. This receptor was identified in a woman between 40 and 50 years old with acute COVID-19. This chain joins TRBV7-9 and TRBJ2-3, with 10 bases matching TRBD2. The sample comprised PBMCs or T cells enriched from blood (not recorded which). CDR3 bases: TGTGCCAGCAGACAGACGGGACTAGCGAGAGATACGCAGTATTTT. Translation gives CASRQTGLARDTQYF. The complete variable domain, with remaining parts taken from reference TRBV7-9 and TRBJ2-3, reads DTGVSQNPRHKITKRGQNVTFRCDPISEHNRLYWYRQTLGQGPEFLTYFQNEAQLEKSRLLSDRFSAERPKGSFSTLEIQRTEQGDSAMYLCASRQTGLARDTQYFGPGTRLTVL.